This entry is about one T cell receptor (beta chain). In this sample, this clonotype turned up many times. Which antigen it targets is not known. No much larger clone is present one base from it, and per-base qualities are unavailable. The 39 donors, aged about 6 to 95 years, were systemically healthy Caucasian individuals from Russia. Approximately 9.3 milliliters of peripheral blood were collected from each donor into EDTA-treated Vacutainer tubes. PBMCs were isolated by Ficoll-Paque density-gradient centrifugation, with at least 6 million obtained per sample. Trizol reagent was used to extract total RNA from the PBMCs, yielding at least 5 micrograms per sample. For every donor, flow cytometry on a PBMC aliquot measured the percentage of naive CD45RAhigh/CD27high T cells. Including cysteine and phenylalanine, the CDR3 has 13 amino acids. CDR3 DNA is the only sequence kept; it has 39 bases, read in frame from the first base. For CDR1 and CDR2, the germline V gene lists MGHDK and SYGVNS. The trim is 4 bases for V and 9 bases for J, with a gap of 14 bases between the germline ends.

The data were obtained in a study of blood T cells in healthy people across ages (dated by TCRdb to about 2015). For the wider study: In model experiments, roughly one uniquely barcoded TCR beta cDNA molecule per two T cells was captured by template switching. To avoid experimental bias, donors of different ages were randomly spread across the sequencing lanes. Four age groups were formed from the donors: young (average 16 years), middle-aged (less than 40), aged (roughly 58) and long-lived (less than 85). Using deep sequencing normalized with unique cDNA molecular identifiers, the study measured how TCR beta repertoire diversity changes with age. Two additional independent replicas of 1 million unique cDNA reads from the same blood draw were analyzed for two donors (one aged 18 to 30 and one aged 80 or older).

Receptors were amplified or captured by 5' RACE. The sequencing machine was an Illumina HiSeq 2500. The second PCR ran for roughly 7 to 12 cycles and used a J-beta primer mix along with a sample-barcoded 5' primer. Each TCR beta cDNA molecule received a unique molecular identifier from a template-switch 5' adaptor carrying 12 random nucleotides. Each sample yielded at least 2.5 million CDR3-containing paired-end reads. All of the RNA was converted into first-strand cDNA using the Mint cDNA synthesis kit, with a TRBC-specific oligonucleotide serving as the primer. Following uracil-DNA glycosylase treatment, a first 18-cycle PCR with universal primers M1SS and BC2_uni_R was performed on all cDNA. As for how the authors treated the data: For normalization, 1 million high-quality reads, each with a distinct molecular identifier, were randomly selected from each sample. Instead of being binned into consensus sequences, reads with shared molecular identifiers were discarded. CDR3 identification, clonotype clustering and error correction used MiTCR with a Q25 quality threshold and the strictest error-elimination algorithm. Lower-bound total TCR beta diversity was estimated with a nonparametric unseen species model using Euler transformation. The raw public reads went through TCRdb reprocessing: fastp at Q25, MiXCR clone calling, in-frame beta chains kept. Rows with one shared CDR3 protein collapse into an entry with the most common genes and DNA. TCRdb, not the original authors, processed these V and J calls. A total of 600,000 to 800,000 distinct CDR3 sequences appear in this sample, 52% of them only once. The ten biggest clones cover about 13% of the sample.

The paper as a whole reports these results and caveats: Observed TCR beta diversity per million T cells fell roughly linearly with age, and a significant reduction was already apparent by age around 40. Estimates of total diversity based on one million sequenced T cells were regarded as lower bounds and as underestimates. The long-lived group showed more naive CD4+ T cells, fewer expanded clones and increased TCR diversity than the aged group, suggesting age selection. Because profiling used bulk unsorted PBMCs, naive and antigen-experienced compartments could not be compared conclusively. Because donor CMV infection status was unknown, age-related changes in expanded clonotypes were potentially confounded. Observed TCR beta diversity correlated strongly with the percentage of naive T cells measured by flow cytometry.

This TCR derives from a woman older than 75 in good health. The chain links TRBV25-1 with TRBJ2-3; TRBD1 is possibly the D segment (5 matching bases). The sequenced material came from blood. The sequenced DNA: TGTGCCAGCAGTGTAGACAGACACGGGACGCAGTATTTT. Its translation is CASSVDRHGTQYF.